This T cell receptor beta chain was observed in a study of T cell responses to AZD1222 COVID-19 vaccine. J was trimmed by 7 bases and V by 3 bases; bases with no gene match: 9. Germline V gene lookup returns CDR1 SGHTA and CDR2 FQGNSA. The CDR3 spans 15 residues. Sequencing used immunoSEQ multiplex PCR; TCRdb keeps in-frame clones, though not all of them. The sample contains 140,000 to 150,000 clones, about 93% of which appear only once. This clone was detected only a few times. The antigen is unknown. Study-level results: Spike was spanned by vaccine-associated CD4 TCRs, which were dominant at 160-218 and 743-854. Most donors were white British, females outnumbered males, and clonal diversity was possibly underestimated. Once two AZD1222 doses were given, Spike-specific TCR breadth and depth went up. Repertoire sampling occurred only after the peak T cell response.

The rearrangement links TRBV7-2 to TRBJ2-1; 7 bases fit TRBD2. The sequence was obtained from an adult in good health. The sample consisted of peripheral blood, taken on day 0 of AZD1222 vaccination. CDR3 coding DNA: TGTGCCAGCAGCTTTAGGCTAGCGGAGGGGAATGAGCAGTTCTTC. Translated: CASSFRLAEGNEQFF.